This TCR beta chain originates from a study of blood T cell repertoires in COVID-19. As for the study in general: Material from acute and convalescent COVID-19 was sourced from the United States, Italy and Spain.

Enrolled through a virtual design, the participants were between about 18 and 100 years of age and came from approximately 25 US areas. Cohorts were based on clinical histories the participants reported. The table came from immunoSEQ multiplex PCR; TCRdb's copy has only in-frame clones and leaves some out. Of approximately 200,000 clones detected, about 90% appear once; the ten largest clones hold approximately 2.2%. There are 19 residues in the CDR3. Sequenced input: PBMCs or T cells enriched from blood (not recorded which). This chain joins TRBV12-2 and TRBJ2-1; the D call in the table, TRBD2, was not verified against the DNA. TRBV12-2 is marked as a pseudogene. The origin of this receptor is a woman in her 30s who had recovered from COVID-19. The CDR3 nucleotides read TGTGCAAGTCGCTCGAGACAGACCTTACTAGCGGGAGTCCACAATGAGCAGTTCTTC. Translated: CASRSRQTLLAGVHNEQFF.